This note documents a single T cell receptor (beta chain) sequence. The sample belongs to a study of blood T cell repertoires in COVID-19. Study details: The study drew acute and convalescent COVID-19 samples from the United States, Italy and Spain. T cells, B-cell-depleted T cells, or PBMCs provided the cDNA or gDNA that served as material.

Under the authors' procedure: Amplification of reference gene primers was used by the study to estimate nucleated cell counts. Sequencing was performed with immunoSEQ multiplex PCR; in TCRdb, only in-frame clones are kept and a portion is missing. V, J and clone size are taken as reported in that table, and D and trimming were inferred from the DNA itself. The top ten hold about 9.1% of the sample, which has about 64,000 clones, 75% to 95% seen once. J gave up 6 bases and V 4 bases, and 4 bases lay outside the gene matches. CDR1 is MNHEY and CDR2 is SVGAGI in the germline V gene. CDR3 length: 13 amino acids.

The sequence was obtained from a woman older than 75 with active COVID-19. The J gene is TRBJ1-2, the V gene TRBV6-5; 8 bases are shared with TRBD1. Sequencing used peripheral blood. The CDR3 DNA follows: TGTGCCAGCAGTTCAGGGGGCTACGATGGCTACACCTTC. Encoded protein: CASSSGGYDGYTF.